The sequence of this T cell receptor beta chain was determined in a study of T-cell reconstitution after alpha-beta-depleted transplantation in children. General study results and limits: A year post-transplant, T-cell counts and diversity derived mostly from newly produced T cells.

CDR3 length: 12 residues. Trimming removed 1 base at V and 8 bases at J, with 6 bases between. Germline values: CDR1 SGHVS, CDR2 FQNEAQ. Worth noting for this clonotype: Its target is not known.

This sample's TCRbeta library carried unique molecular identifier barcodes. TCRdb re-analysed the PCR reads in MiXCR, keeping a single row per CDR3 protein. The repertoire includes approximately 99,000 distinct CDR3 sequences, 5.5% to 6.5% of them detected once, and roughly 20% sits in the top ten. This chain joins TRBV7-8 and TRBJ1-5; tentatively, D is TRBD1 (5 bases). Sequencing used PBMCs, mostly from graft donor cells, obtained 360 days after TCRalphabeta/CD19-depleted stem cell transplant. This TCR derives from a male patient aged 2-10 years who had a stem cell transplant for acute lymphoblastic leukemia, so the T cells may come from the graft donor. This CDR3 reads CASSLGGKPQHF. For the CDR3, the DNA is TGTGCCAGCAGCTTAGGGGGGAAGCCCCAGCATTTT.